This T cell receptor beta chain emerged from a study of cytomegalovirus exposure and HLA in healthy donors. Overall study context: There were roughly 80 million unique TCRs (from HLA-typed donors) in an early data release. General study points: Analyses of presence/absence relied on an assumption of roughly uniform sequencing depth across donors. A few chains tied to CMV proved CMV antigen-specific in vitro. Solely CMV serostatus was available to characterize immune exposure.

The V end lost 4 bases, the J end lost 2 bases, and 7 bases lay between the germline ends. CDR3 size: 13 residues. The V gene's germline CDR1 is LGHNA and CDR2 YSLEER. PCR used 60 Vbeta primers and 13 Jbeta primers. TCRdb's copy holds only in-frame clones and misses some; the assay was immunoSEQ multiplex PCR. The repertoire holds 120,000 or so clones, with around 75% as singletons. This clone showed up just a few times. Its antigen remains unidentified. This chain joins TRBV4-3 and TRBJ2-3, with D unresolved. Sequenced material: PBMCs. This clonotype was obtained from a woman aged 50 to 60 in good health and CMV-seropositive. The CDR3 spells CASSPYSTDTQYF. CDR3 nucleotide sequence: TGCGCCAGCAGCCCCTATTCCACAGATACGCAGTATTTT.